The 23 T cell receptor beta chains presented below share a single source sample, sequenced in a study of cytomegalovirus exposure and HLA in healthy donors. The PCR had 60 Vbeta and 13 Jbeta primers. TCRdb's table, derived via immunoSEQ multiplex PCR, lists solely in-frame clones and lacks some. The table has 130,000 to 150,000 clones, around 72% seen once. Sequencing was done on a sample of PBMCs. The receptors originated from a man aged 18 to 30 in good health and CMV-seropositive.

The chain is built from TRBV29-1 and TRBJ1-2; no definite D call. Germline CDR1 reads SQVTM; CDR2 reads ANQGSEA. V was cut by 7 bases and J by 5 bases, with 14 bases left in between. The CDR3 runs 12 residues. In DNA form, the CDR3 reads TGCAGCGCCGAAGGAGGGCGGTATGGCTACACCTTC. Protein: CSAEGGRYGYTF.

The rearrangement links TRBV14 to TRBJ2-7; 7 nucleotides line up with TRBD1. V lost 8 bases to trimming and J lost 4 bases; unmatched junction nucleotides: 11. The CDR3 extends over 14 amino acids. CDR1 and CDR2 from the germline V gene are SGHDN and FVKESK. CDR3 region: CASYRGRGNYEQYF. The CDR3 DNA sequence: TGTGCCAGCTACCGCGGCAGGGGGAATTACGAGCAGTACTTC.

This clone was seen only a few times. V is TRBV29-1 and J is TRBJ2-1; the match to TRBD2 covers 10 bases. The germline V gene has CDR1 SQVTM and CDR2 ANQGSEA. V shed 6 bases and J 10 bases; nucleotides not matched to a gene: 9. The CDR3 runs to 13 residues. CDR3 DNA: TGCAGCGTCGGTTCTAGCGGGAGCAGGGAGCAGTTCTTC. Translated: CSVGSSGSREQFF.

In its sample, this clone was seen once. V and J are TRBV28 and TRBJ2-1; 11 positions agree with TRBD2. CDR1 MDHEN and CDR2 SYDVKM come from the germline V gene. V shed 8 bases, J shed 5 bases, and the junction held 2 bases outside the gene matches. CDR3 length equals 13 residues. The CDR3 reads CASGTSGNNEQFF. CDR3 nucleotide sequence: TGTGCCAGCGGGACTAGCGGAAACAATGAGCAGTTCTTC.

The V and J genes are TRBV23-1 and TRBJ2-3; D might be TRBD2 (5 bases). TRBV23-1 is placed among ORFs of uncertain function. V was pared by 6 bases and J by 4 bases, with 29 bases between. CDR3 length: 19 residues. For the CDR3, the DNA is TGCGCCAGCAGCCCCTCTGAGTGGGTAGAGGGCCGGAGGCCAGATACGCAGTATTTT. This gives the protein CASSPSEWVEGRRPDTQYF.

The sample holds a few counts of this clone. This chain uses TRBV5-4 with TRBJ2-3; 11 nucleotides line up with TRBD2. CDR1 is SGHNT and CDR2 is YYREEE in the germline V gene (reference sequence). This CDR3 is built from 16 residues. Unmatched junction bases numbered 7, after V lost 4 bases and J lost 3 bases. CDR3 in DNA: TGTGCCAGCAGCGCGATGGTAGCGGGGGGGACAGATACGCAGTATTTT. This sequence encodes CASSAMVAGGTDTQYF.

The V gene is TRBV2, the J gene TRBJ2-2; TRBD2 matches 9 bases. Germline values: CDR1 SNHLY, CDR2 FYNNEI. V shed 6 bases and J 1 base; nucleotides not matched to a gene: 0. This CDR3 is 14 amino acids long. This CDR3 reads CASRLAGNTGELFF. The CDR3 DNA reads TGTGCCAGCAGACTAGCGGGGAACACCGGGGAGCTGTTTTTT.

The chain employs TRBV10-3 and TRBJ2-5; 9 bases map to TRBD1. J gave up 5 bases and V 5 bases, and 9 bases lay outside the gene matches. Germline CDR1 and CDR2: ENHRY and SYGVKD. The CDR3 length is 15 residues. The CDR3 nucleotides are TGTGCCATCAGTCCGGGACAGGGAAAAGGGGAGACCCAGTACTTC. Its translation is CAISPGQGKGETQYF.

The chain couples TRBV11-1 to TRBJ2-7, with D perhaps matching TRBD1 (5 bases). The CDR3 is made up of 14 amino acids. Germline V gene data show CDR1 as SGHAT and CDR2 as FQDESV (reference sequence). V lost 4 bases and J lost 3, with 13 bases in between. The DNA of the CDR3 is TGTGCCAGCAGCTCCCCCGACAGTCGCTACGAGCAGTACTTC. Encoded protein: CASSSPDSRYEQYF.

The V and J genes are TRBV28 and TRBJ2-5, with D maybe TRBD1 (5 bases). The germline CDR1 and CDR2 sequences are MDHEN and SYDVKM. The V and J ends lost 3 bases and 9 bases respectively, with 17 bases between them. The length of the CDR3 is 14 residues. The CDR3 DNA reads as TGTGCCAGCAGTTTCTTCCAGGGTAGTATGCCCCAGTACTTC. This codes for CASSFFQGSMPQYF.

The chain uses TRBV10-3 and TRBJ2-1; the match to TRBD2 covers 9 bases. V trimming: 0 bases; J trimming: 5 bases; junction bases outside the gene matches: 5. Germline V CDR1 and CDR2: ENHRY, SYGVKD. The CDR3 covers 16 residues. The CDR3 DNA sequence: TGTGCCATCAGTGAGTCAGGGCTAGCGGGAAACAATGAGCAGTTCTTC. As protein: CAISESGLAGNNEQFF.

This clone was observed a few times. One end of the junction is discordant with germline, which a read error may explain. The chain employs TRBV7-2 and TRBJ2-5; D uncertain. The CDR3 runs 13 residues. CDR1 is SGHTA, CDR2 FQGNSA, per germline. Here the CDR3 DNA reads TGTGCCAGTAGCTTCGGGTCGGGAGAGACCCAGTACTTC. It codes for CASSFGSGETQYF.

Only one count was recorded for this clone. The chain links TRBV5-1 to TRBJ2-7; TRBD2 agrees at 10 bases. This CDR3 has 21 residues. The germline V gene has CDR1 SGHRS and CDR2 YFSETQ. Trimming at V came to 4 bases and at J to 7 bases, leaving 29 bases not matched to a gene. The CDR3 region is CASSPRERGPFSGTSEAEQYF. CDR3 bases: TGCGCCAGCAGCCCCCGAGAGAGGGGGCCTTTCTCCGGGACTAGCGAAGCGGAGCAGTACTTC.

The V call is TRBV7-6, the J call TRBJ1-5; 7 bases are shared with TRBD1. The germline V gene encodes CDR1 SGHVS and CDR2 FNYEAQ. Germline trimming cut 5 bases from V and 6 bases from J; bases unmatched to any gene: 7. The CDR3 is made up of 14 amino acids. CDR3 sequence: CASSPRAGGQPQHF. CDR3 DNA sequence: TGTGCCAGCAGCCCGAGGGCAGGGGGTCAGCCCCAGCATTTT.

The rearrangement links TRBV18 to TRBJ2-5; 11 nucleotides match TRBD1. Looked up from germline, CDR1 is KGHSH and CDR2 is LQKENI. With 0 bases clipped from V and 2 bases from J, the junction kept 2 bases outside the gene matches. The CDR3 is 16 amino acids. The CDR3 is CASSPPGQGAQETQYF. The CDR3 DNA is TGTGCCAGCTCACCACCCGGACAGGGGGCACAAGAGACCCAGTACTTC.

The V and J genes are TRBV6-4 and TRBJ2-1, with 11 bases aligning to TRBD1. Germline V gene data show CDR1 as MRHNA and CDR2 as SNTAGT. J lost 7 bases, V lost 5 bases, and 7 bases had no gene match. The length of the CDR3 is 15 residues. CDR3 nucleotides: TGTGCCAGCAGTCTCACGGACAGGGGGCATAATGAGCAGTTCTTC. Translated: CASSLTDRGHNEQFF.

The CDR3 DNA is TGTGCCAGCAGCATGACAGGGGATGCCTACGAGCAGTACTTC. Translation: CASSMTGDAYEQYF. The chain is built from TRBV5-6 and TRBJ2-7; 8 nucleotides align to TRBD1. Germline V CDR1 and CDR2: SGHDT, YYEEEE. Trimming took 4 bases from V and 2 from J; bases not matched to a gene: 5. CDR3 size: 14 residues.

The rearrangement links TRBV21-1 to TRBJ1-5; the table gives TRBD1 as D, unverified against the DNA. TRBV21-1 is a pseudogene locus. The CDR3 length is 21 residues. CDR3 nucleotide sequence: TGTGCCAGCAGCCTAAAAGGTGGGGTCGGGACAGGGTTTAATAGCAATCAGCCCCAGCATTTT. Its translation is CASSLKGGVGTGFNSNQPQHF.

V usage is TRBV6-5 and J usage is TRBJ2-5; the D gene is possibly TRBD2 (5 bases). The CDR3 spans 14 residues. The V and J ends lost 6 bases and 0 bases respectively, with 11 bases between them. In germline, CDR1 is MNHEY, CDR2 SVGAGI. CDR3 coding DNA: TGTGCCAGCAGGAGACTACTGGACCAAGAGACCCAGTACTTC. This gives the protein CASRRLLDQETQYF.

The V and J genes are TRBV7-9 and TRBJ2-1; unclear D gene. Germline lookup yields CDR1 SEHNR and CDR2 FQNEAQ (reference sequence). The CDR3 sequence is 13 residues long. V was pared by 5 bases and J by 7 bases, with 12 bases between. CDR3 sequence: CASSPDNLNEQFF. The DNA for the CDR3 is TGTGCCAGCAGCCCCGACAATCTGAATGAGCAGTTCTTC.

The V gene is TRBV28, the J gene TRBJ2-1; D is undetermined. Trimming shortened V by 7 bases and J by 0 bases, and 4 bases separated the two germline ends. CDR3 length: 12 residues. The V gene's germline CDR1 is MDHEN and CDR2 SYDVKM. In nucleotides, the CDR3 is TGTGCCAGCATGAGCTCCTACAATGAGCAGTTCTTC. Residues: CASMSSYNEQFF.

The CDR3 sequence is CSVDPLGQAGELFF. DNA for the CDR3: TGCAGCGTTGACCCCTTGGGACAGGCCGGGGAGCTGTTTTTT. This chain connects TRBV29-1 to TRBJ2-2; the match to TRBD1 covers 8 bases. This CDR3 has 14 amino acids. Germline V gene lookup returns CDR1 SQVTM and CDR2 ANQGSEA. Trimming took 3 bases from V and 6 from J; bases not matched to a gene: 6.

This clone has just a few counts. The rearrangement joins TRBV6-1 to TRBJ2-7, with TRBD2 matching 9 bases. V shed 8 bases and J 6 bases; nucleotides not matched to a gene: 11. The CDR3 has 14 residues. Per the germline V gene, CDR1 is MNHNS and CDR2 is SASEGT. This CDR3 reads CASLLAGHLGEQYF. As DNA, the CDR3 is TGTGCCAGCCTTCTAGCGGGACATCTAGGCGAGCAGTACTTC.